This record looks at one TCR beta chain sequence and its context. The antigen is unknown. The sample originates from a study of spatial heterogeneity in lung cancer. General study findings and limits: At resection, ubiquitous expanded tumor TCRs appeared in blood more than at follow-up.

Time point reported: sample taken at primary tumor resection. Samples were donated by 72 untreated early-stage non-small cell lung cancer patients. Whole RNA obtained from tumor, nontumor lung or frozen PBMC underwent sequencing without sorting. V lost 4 bases to trimming and J lost 8 bases; unmatched junction nucleotides: 8. This CDR3 region has 14 residues. Germline V gives CDR1 SGHAT, CDR2 FQNNGV. Each CDR3 protein is one row after TCRdb ran MiXCR on the 5' RACE reads. Seen here are more than 65,000 distinct CDR3 sequences, around 7.8% observed once, and the top ten hold 6.8%. The chain uses TRBV11-2 and TRBJ2-1; TRBD2 agrees at 7 bases. Sequenced here: PBMCs, sampled at surgery. The source is a male donor with early-stage non-small cell lung cancer. CDR3 loop: CASSWDYGADEQFF. The DNA of the CDR3 is TGTGCCAGCAGCTGGGACTACGGGGCCGATGAGCAGTTCTTC.